This TCR beta chain was identified during a study of T cells after yellow fever vaccination. Study in general: With SMART-Seq v4 Ultra Low Input, the fractions containing low cell numbers were prepared.

The CDR3 sequence is 14 residues long. The germline CDR1 and CDR2 sequences are SGHTA and FQGNSA. V was cut by 5 bases and J by 1 base, with 11 bases left in between. Points from the study as a whole: Reappearance after the booster was observed for most primary-vaccination clones (about 96% CD4, approximately 90% CD8).

A word on this clonotype: The antigen is undetermined.

TCRdb called the 5' RACE reads again in MiXCR, with one record for every CDR3 protein. The profile shows around 250,000 distinct CDR3 sequences, 6.9% of them singletons. The chain couples TRBV7-2 to TRBJ1-2; D is ambiguous. The source material was CD4+ T cells sorted from PBMCs, sampled 15 days after the yellow fever booster vaccination. The source of this sequence is a young man who received the YFV17D yellow fever vaccine. CDR3: CASSRGTYNYGYTF. CDR3 sequence (DNA): TGTGCCAGCAGCCGAGGAACATATAACTATGGCTACACCTTC.